The present TCR beta chain was sequenced within a study of identical twins. Study results and caveats: Twin pairs' shared out-of-frame alpha sequences were enriched in low generation probability.

This clonotype was counted many times. The antigen remains undetermined. cDNA molecules carried unique molecular identifiers, and template switching added a universal primer site. TCRdb re-called the 5' RACE reads through MiXCR, storing one row per CDR3 protein. The sample records about 890,000 distinct CDR3 sequences, over 9% being singletons. Germline CDR1 MNHEY, CDR2 SMNVEV (reference sequence). This CDR3 region has 15 residues. V was pared by 10 bases and J by 1 base, with 11 bases of the junction left unmatched. These sequences were also reported in another study, on yellow fever vaccine responses in identical twins.

The chain carries TRBV27 and TRBJ1-2; 8 positions agree with TRBD1. The sample taken for sequencing was PBMCs. This TCR came from a woman younger than 35 in good health. CDR3 in amino acids: CATDGTGLLNYGYTF. CDR3 nucleotides: TGTGCCACTGACGGGACAGGACTCCTTAACTATGGCTACACCTTC.